This is a list of T cell receptor beta chains from one sample in a study of T cell responses to AZD1222 COVID-19 vaccine. TCRdb keeps only in-frame clones here, not all; method: immunoSEQ multiplex PCR. The repertoire holds 200,000 to 250,000 clones, with around 94% as singletons. This material consisted of peripheral blood, taken 28 days after the second dose of the MenACWY control vaccine. The receptors here all came from an adult who received the MenACWY meningococcal vaccine as a control. Both conserved end residues are part of each CDR3. The D gene is left open where the match is weak. Only part of the rows carry a size: once, few, many, or a class if the clone is expanded.

cdr3_nt: TGTGCCAGCAGCGTGGACAGGGGGGAGGCTGGCTACACCTTC
cdr3_aa: CASSVDRGEAGYTF
d_call: TRBD1
clone_size: .
v_call: TRBV5-6
j_call: TRBJ1-2

cdr3_nt: TGTGCCACCAGTGATTTACCACCGTACAATGAGCAGTTCTTC
cdr3_aa: CATSDLPPYNEQFF
d_call: .
clone_size: .
v_call: TRBV24-1
j_call: TRBJ2-1

cdr3_nt: TGTGCCAGCAGCGTAGAGGCTAGCGGCCAAGAGACCCAGTACTTC
cdr3_aa: CASSVEASGQETQYF
d_call: TRBD2
clone_size: .
v_call: TRBV9
j_call: TRBJ2-5

cdr3_nt: TGTGCCAGCAGTTTGCGACAAACCTACGAGCAGTACTTC
cdr3_aa: CASSLRQTYEQYF
d_call: .
clone_size: .
v_call: TRBV12-3/TRBV12-4
j_call: TRBJ2-7

cdr3_nt: TGTGCCAGTAGTGGGTCTAGCGGGGTCACAGATACGCAGTATTTT
cdr3_aa: CASSGSSGVTDTQYF
d_call: TRBD2
clone_size: .
v_call: TRBV19
j_call: TRBJ2-3

cdr3_nt: TGTGCCAGCAGTGTCGGGACGGTCTATGGCTACACCTTC
cdr3_aa: CASSVGTVYGYTF
d_call: .
clone_size: .
v_call: TRBV25-1
j_call: TRBJ1-2

cdr3_nt: TGTGCCAGCAGCCCCATAGGAGGGAAGAGAACTGAAGCTTTCTTT
cdr3_aa: CASSPIGGKRTEAFF
d_call: .
clone_size: once
v_call: TRBV11-2
j_call: TRBJ1-1

cdr3_nt: TGTGCCAGCAGTCCCCCGGCGGGTACCTCCTACGAGCAGTACTTC
cdr3_aa: CASSPPAGTSYEQYF
d_call: .
clone_size: once
v_call: TRBV28
j_call: TRBJ2-7

cdr3_nt: TGTGCCAGCAGCTTAGCCAGTAACAGGGGAGATACGCAGTATTTT
cdr3_aa: CASSLASNRGDTQYF
d_call: TRBD1
clone_size: once
v_call: TRBV7-2
j_call: TRBJ2-3

cdr3_nt: TGTGCCAGCAGCGTGGGGTACTCCCCTAACTATGGCTACACCTTC
cdr3_aa: CASSVGYSPNYGYTF
d_call: .
clone_size: .
v_call: TRBV9
j_call: TRBJ1-2

cdr3_nt: TGTGCCAGCAGTTACGGCAGGGACTATGGCTACACCTTC
cdr3_aa: CASSYGRDYGYTF
d_call: .
clone_size: few
v_call: TRBV6-5
j_call: TRBJ1-2

cdr3_nt: TGTGCCAGCAGTGTTGTACAGGGTAGCTACGAGCAGTACTTC
cdr3_aa: CASSVVQGSYEQYF
d_call: .
clone_size: .
v_call: TRBV2
j_call: TRBJ2-7

cdr3_nt: TGTGCCAGCAGCCAAGAGGGCAGTTCCACAGATACGCAGTATTTT
cdr3_aa: CASSQEGSSTDTQYF
d_call: .
clone_size: .
v_call: TRBV4-2
j_call: TRBJ2-3

cdr3_nt: TGCGCCAGCAGCCAAGAAACAGGGGGTTTCGCTGAAGCTTTCTTT
cdr3_aa: CASSQETGGFAEAFF
d_call: TRBD1
clone_size: .
v_call: TRBV4-3
j_call: TRBJ1-1

cdr3_nt: TGTGCCAGCAGTCAACAGGGACTAGCGGGGGGGCCCTATGAGCAGTTCTTC
cdr3_aa: CASSQQGLAGGPYEQFF
d_call: TRBD2
clone_size: .
v_call: TRBV6-6
j_call: TRBJ2-1

cdr3_nt: TGTGCCAGTAGTGCCTACCGGGACAGGGATAATAAAAACATTCAGTACTTC
cdr3_aa: CASSAYRDRDNKNIQYF
d_call: TRBD1
clone_size: once
v_call: TRBV19
j_call: TRBJ2-4

cdr3_nt: TGCAGCGTTGGGTTAAAGGGGGACTACGAGCAGTACTTC
cdr3_aa: CSVGLKGDYEQYF
d_call: .
clone_size: few
v_call: TRBV29-1
j_call: TRBJ2-7